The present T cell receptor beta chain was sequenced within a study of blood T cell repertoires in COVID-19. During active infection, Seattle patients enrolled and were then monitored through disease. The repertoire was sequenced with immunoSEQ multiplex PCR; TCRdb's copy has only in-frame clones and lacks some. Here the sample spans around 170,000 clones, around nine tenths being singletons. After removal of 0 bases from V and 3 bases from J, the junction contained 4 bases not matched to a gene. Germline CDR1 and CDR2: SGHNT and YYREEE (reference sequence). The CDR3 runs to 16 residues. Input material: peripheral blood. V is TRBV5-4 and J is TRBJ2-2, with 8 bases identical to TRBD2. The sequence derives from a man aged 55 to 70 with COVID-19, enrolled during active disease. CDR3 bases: TGTGCCAGCAGCTTGGGCAGCGGGGGCCACACCGGGGAGCTGTTTTTT. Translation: CASSLGSGGHTGELFF. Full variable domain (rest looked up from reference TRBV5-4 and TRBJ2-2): ETGVTQSPTHLIKTRGQQVTLRCSSQSGHNTVSWYQQALGQGPQFIFQYYREEENGRGNFPPRFSGLQFPNYSSELNVNALELDDSALYLCASSLGSGGHTGELFFGEGSRLTVL.